Listed here are 18 T cell receptor beta chains from one sample, sequenced in a study of shared clonotypes between healthy human individuals. Naive CD8 cells were CD45RO-negative, positively selected for CCR7, excluding terminally differentiated effector memory CD45RA+ cells. Libraries were prepared by immunoSEQ multiplex PCR; TCRdb keeps only in-frame clonotypes and omits some of them. The repertoire has around 1.9 million clones, about 93% of them found once; the top ten carry approximately 1.7%. The specimen was naive CD8+ T cells from PBMCs. The source of these receptors is a man aged 18 to 30 in good health. Some clones in this sample may be carry-over from other donors' samples.

This clone was observed a single time. The gene calls are TRBV12-2 and TRBJ2-1. TRBV12-2 is tagged as a pseudogene. The length of the CDR3 is 15 residues. The CDR3 region has the DNA TGTGCAAGTCGACACCGACCCGGCAAGGGCAATGAGCAGTTCTTC. Translation: CASRHRPGKGNEQFF.

On this clone: Other DNA sequences in the same sample also yield this CDR3. This chain joins TRBV7-9 and TRBJ1-1; D remains ambiguous. Between the trimmed V and J ends, which lost 0 bases and 1 base, there was a span of 3 bases. Germline V lookup: CDR1 SEHNR, CDR2 FQNEAQ (reference sequence). CDR3 length equals 13 residues. CDR3 loop: CASSLAGNTEAFF. CDR3 bases: TGTGCCAGCAGCTTAGCAGGGAACACTGAAGCTTTCTTT.

Of note for this clone: Other DNA sequences in the same sample also yield this CDR3. This chain joins TRBV9 and TRBJ1-4; TRBD1 is a possible D gene (5 bases). The germline CDR1 and CDR2 sequences are SGDLS and YYNGEE. This CDR3 comprises 13 residues. Trimming shortened V by 3 bases and J by 8 bases, and 11 bases separated the two germline ends. The CDR3 DNA sequence: TGTGCCAGCAGCGCCGGACCAGGGGAAAAACTGTTTTTT. Translation: CASSAGPGEKLFF.

This chain links TRBV7-3 with TRBJ2-3, with a tentative D call TRBD2 (6 bases). Trimming removed 1 base at V and 1 base at J, with 9 bases between. Germline lookup yields CDR1 SGHTA and CDR2 FQGTGA. The CDR3 covers 15 residues. In DNA, the CDR3 is TGTGCCAGCAGCTTAAGTCCTAGCGGCACAGATACGCAGTATTTT. It encodes CASSLSPSGTDTQYF.

The chain joins TRBV30 to TRBJ1-2, with D unresolved. This CDR3 has 13 amino acids. Trimming removed 3 bases at V and 2 bases at J, with 10 bases between. Looked up from germline, CDR1 is GTSNPN and CDR2 is SVGIG (reference sequence). The DNA of the CDR3 is TGTGCCTGGAGATTCGGCAGGAACTATGGCTACACCTTC. Protein product: CAWRFGRNYGYTF.

This clone was counted a single time. This chain connects TRBV18 to TRBJ2-7; 10 nucleotides align to TRBD2. Germline loops: CDR1 KGHSH, CDR2 LQKENI. The CDR3 extends over 13 amino acids. With V trimmed by 0 bases and J by 9 bases, 2 bases remained unmatched. Here the CDR3 DNA reads TGTGCCAGCTCACCACCAGCGGGAGGGCCGCAGTACTTC. Translation: CASSPPAGGPQYF.

The chain combines TRBV5-4 with TRBJ1-2; D may be TRBD1 (6 bases). Germline CDR1 and CDR2: SGHNT and YYREEE (reference sequence). The length of the CDR3 is 14 residues. Trimming pared 4 bases from V and 3 bases from J, leaving 13 bases between. The CDR3 region is CASSVQGYHYGYTF. In nucleotides, the CDR3 is TGTGCCAGCAGCGTACAGGGATATCACTATGGCTACACCTTC.

The chain joins TRBV19 to TRBJ1-1, with D unresolved. This CDR3 has 16 residues. Deletions cut 1 base from V and 6 bases from J, with 18 bases between. CDR1 and CDR2 from the germline V gene are LNHDA and SQIVND (reference sequence). CDR3 sequence reads: CASSIGPSGYGAEAFF. CDR3 nucleotides: TGTGCCAGTAGTATAGGCCCGTCCGGGTATGGGGCTGAAGCTTTCTTT.

J is TRBJ2-1 and V is TRBV7-9; weak D call: TRBD1 (6 bases). This CDR3 contains 15 residues. CDR1 is SEHNR, CDR2 FQNEAQ, per germline (reference sequence). V dropped 5 bases and J dropped 3 bases, with 14 bases sitting between them. The CDR3 here is CASSDTGSGYNEQFF. The DNA for the CDR3 is TGTGCCAGCAGCGACACAGGGTCCGGCTACAATGAGCAGTTCTTC.

This clone was recorded once. This chain uses TRBV6-1 with TRBJ2-1; a possible D gene is TRBD2 (5 bases). The V and J ends lost 1 base and 4 bases respectively, with 8 bases between them. This CDR3 region has 14 residues. CDR1 MNHNS and CDR2 SASEGT come from the germline V gene. The CDR3 protein is CASSEVGVYNEQFF. The DNA for the CDR3 is TGTGCCAGCAGTGAAGTGGGAGTATACAATGAGCAGTTCTTC.

This clone has a single count. The rearrangement links TRBV5-4 to TRBJ1-2; no reliable D call. V was cut by 4 bases and J by 5 bases, with 15 bases left in between. The CDR3 totals 14 residues. Germline-derived CDR1 and CDR2 are SGHNT and YYREEE (reference sequence). This CDR3 reads CASSPVMTEYGYTF. CDR3 nucleotides: TGTGCCAGCAGCCCTGTAATGACCGAGTATGGCTACACCTTC.

J is TRBJ2-7 and V is TRBV27, with D possibly TRBD1 on 6 matching bases. The V and J ends lost 4 bases and 2 bases respectively, with 15 bases between them. This CDR3 spans 15 amino acids. CDR1 and CDR2 from the germline V gene are MNHEY and SMNVEV (reference sequence). CDR3 residues: CASSSEAGVTYEQYF. The CDR3 DNA is TGTGCCAGCAGTTCTGAGGCAGGGGTAACCTACGAGCAGTACTTC.

This clone was recorded only once. This chain joins TRBV19 and TRBJ1-5; 7 bases are shared with TRBD1. J gave up 6 bases and V 5 bases, and 10 bases lay outside the gene matches. The CDR3 is 15 amino acids. Germline values: CDR1 LNHDA, CDR2 SQIVND (reference sequence). The CDR3: CASSSTTGVSQPQHF. The CDR3 DNA sequence: TGTGCCAGTAGTTCGACCACAGGGGTATCTCAGCCCCAGCATTTT.

Comments on this clone: Additional DNA sequences in this sample encode the identical CDR3. The rearrangement links TRBV9 to TRBJ2-7; 7 bases line up with TRBD1. Trimming removed 1 base from V and 3 bases from J; junction bases left unmatched: 1. Germline V gives CDR1 SGDLS, CDR2 YYNGEE. The CDR3 consists of 13 residues. The CDR3 nucleotides read TGTGCCAGCAGCGTACGGACAGGCTACGAGCAGTACTTC. Translation: CASSVRTGYEQYF. Combining the CDR3 with reference TRBV9 and TRBJ2-7 gives the whole variable domain DSGVTQTPKHLITATGQRVTLRCSPRSGDLSVYWYQQSLDQGLQFLIQYYNGEERAKGNILERFSAQQFPDLHSELNLSSLELGDSALYFCASSVRTGYEQYFGPGTRLTVT.

The J gene is TRBJ1-2, the V gene TRBV27, with D perhaps TRBD1 (6 bases). There are 12 residues in the CDR3. V was cut by 6 bases and J by 3 bases, with 8 bases left in between. The V gene's germline CDR1 is MNHEY and CDR2 SMNVEV (reference sequence). The CDR3 loop reads CASSQGHYGYTF. Written as DNA, the CDR3 is TGTGCCAGCAGCCAGGGGCACTATGGCTACACCTTC.

The chain uses TRBV25-1 and TRBJ2-7, with 9 bases that match TRBD1. This CDR3 is 13 amino acids long. V shed 4 bases, J shed 7 bases, and the junction held 5 bases outside the gene matches. In germline, CDR1 is MGHDK, CDR2 SYGVNS. CDR3 DNA sequence: TGTGCCAGCAGTGGGACAGGGGTCTCTGAGCAGTACTTC. This gives the protein CASSGTGVSEQYF.

The rearrangement joins TRBV15 to TRBJ1-3, with D unclear. The germline V and J ends were trimmed by 4 bases and 0 bases, with 1 base remaining between them. This CDR3 is 12 amino acids long. Germline CDR1 and CDR2: LNHNV and YYDKDF (reference sequence). The CDR3 DNA reads as TGTGCCACCAGCATCTCTGGAAACACCATATATTTT. Its translation is CATSISGNTIYF.

V and J are TRBV4-3 and TRBJ2-7, with D maybe TRBD1 (5 bases). The germline CDR1 and CDR2 sequences are LGHNA and YSLEER. V lost 0 bases and J lost 4, with 16 bases in between. The CDR3 extends over 16 amino acids. The CDR3 DNA is TGCGCCAGCAGCCAAGATCTCAGGGTAGAGTGGTACGAGCAGTACTTC. This codes for CASSQDLRVEWYEQYF.